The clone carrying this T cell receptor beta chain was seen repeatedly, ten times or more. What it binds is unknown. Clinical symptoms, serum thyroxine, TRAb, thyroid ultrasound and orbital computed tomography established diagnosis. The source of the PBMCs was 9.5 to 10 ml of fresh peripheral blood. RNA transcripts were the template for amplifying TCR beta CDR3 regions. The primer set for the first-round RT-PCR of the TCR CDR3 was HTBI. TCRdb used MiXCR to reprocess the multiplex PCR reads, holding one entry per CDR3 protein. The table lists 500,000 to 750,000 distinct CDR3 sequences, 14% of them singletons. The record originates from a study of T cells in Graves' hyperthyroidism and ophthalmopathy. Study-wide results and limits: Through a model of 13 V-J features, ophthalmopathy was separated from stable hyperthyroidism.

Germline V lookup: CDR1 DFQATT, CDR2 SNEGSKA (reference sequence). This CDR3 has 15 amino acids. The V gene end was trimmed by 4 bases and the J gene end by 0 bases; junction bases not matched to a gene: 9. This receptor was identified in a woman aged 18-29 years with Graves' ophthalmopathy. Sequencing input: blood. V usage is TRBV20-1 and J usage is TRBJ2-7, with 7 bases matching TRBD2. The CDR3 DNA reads TGCAGTGCTATCCGCCGAGCGGGAAGCTCCTACGAGCAGTACTTC. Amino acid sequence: CSAIRRAGSSYEQYF.